The clone carrying this T cell receptor beta chain was observed a single time. These data come from a study of cytomegalovirus exposure and HLA in healthy donors. As for the study in general: From about 179 million T cells, an earlier analysis saw 100 million to 140 million unique TCR beta sequences.

Researchers ran the PCR with 60 Vbeta and 13 Jbeta primers. Using immunoSEQ multiplex PCR, the repertoire was profiled, and TCRdb retains in-frame clones only, with some absent. The sample carries around 150,000 clones, around four fifths recorded once. The CDR3 contains 15 residues. CDR1 is MDHEN and CDR2 is SYDVKM in the germline V gene. The ends lost 4 bases at V and 0 bases at J; junction bases unmatched: 6. The sequence was obtained from a boy under 10 years old in good health and CMV-seronegative. Input material: PBMCs. The chain combines TRBV28 with TRBJ2-7; 7 bases line up with TRBD1. This chain's CDR3 is CASSWMTGSSYEQYF. The CDR3 DNA reads as TGTGCCAGCAGTTGGATGACAGGGAGCTCCTACGAGCAGTACTTC. The full variable domain, its missing parts supplied by reference TRBV28 and TRBJ2-7, is DVKVTQSSRYLVKRTGEKVFLECVQDMDHENMFWYRQDPGLGLRLIYFSYDVKMKEKGDIPEGYSVSREKKERFSLILESASTNQTSMYLCASSWMTGSSYEQYFGPGTRLTVT.